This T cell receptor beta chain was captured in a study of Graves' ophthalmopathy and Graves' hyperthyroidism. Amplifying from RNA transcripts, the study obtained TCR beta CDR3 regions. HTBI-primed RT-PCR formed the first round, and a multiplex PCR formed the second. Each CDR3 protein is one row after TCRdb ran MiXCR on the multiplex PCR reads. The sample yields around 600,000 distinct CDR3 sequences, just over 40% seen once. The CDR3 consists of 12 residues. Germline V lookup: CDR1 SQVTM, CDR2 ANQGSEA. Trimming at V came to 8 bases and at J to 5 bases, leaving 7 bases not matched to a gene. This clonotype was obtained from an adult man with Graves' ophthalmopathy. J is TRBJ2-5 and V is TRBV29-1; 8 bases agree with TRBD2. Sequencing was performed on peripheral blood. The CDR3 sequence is CSSYSGGETQYF. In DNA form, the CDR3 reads TGCAGCAGTTACTCGGGGGGGGAGACCCAGTACTTC.